The 20 T cell receptor beta chains reported below all come from one sample, sequenced in a study of regulatory T cells in long-lasting Graves disease. Construction of the TCR beta libraries employed iRepertoire HTBI primers in conjunction with Arm-PCR of CDR3 regions. TCRdb re-derived calls from the multiplex PCR reads in MiXCR, one entry per CDR3 protein. This repertoire shows under 700,000 distinct CDR3 sequences, 15% to 20% found once; its top ten account for 25%. Indicated time point: newly diagnosed GD, antithyroid drugs for less than 3 months. PBMC-extracted RNA yielded the TCR library. These data were also filed under a second study, of T cells in Graves' hyperthyroidism and ophthalmopathy.

The material sequenced was peripheral blood mononuclear cells (PBMCs), taken at new diagnosis, from a patient treated with antithyroid drugs. These receptors were taken from a woman aged 40 to 65 with Graves disease.

This clonotype was counted at least ten times. V usage is TRBV27 and J usage is TRBJ1-1; D possibly corresponds to TRBD1 (6 bases). This CDR3 contains 14 residues. The V and J ends lost 3 bases and 5 bases respectively, with 13 bases between them. Per germline, CDR1 MNHEY and CDR2 SMNVEV (reference sequence). CDR3 residues: CASSFARGQTEAFF. CDR3 bases: TGTGCCAGCAGTTTTGCCAGGGGACAAACTGAAGCTTTCTTT.

Comment on this clonotype: A far larger clone is one base from this, pointing to a likely read error. The genes are TRBV2 and TRBJ2-1; 10 bases agree with TRBD2. J gave up 10 bases and V 2 bases, and 17 bases lay outside the gene matches. The CDR3 contains 18 residues. Germline CDR1 is SNHLY and CDR2 is FYNNEI. The DNA of the CDR3 is TGTGCCAGCAGTGAATACGGAAAGGAGCGGGGGGGCTCCCACGAGCAGTTCTTC. This codes for CASSEYGKERGGSHEQFF.

The V call is TRBV12-3 or TRBV12-4, the J call TRBJ1-2, with 12 bases matching TRBD1. Germline trimming cut 5 bases from V and 5 bases from J; bases unmatched to any gene: 12. The CDR3 totals 17 residues. The CDR3 sequence: CASSPGTGGLSPYGYTF. The CDR3 DNA sequence: TGTGCCAGCAGTCCAGGGACAGGGGGCTTATCCCCATATGGCTACACCTTC.

This clonotype was found a few times. The chain has TRBV18 and TRBJ1-4; D is uncertain. The length of the CDR3 is 13 residues. In germline, CDR1 is KGHSH, CDR2 LQKENI. Trimming stripped 4 bases from V and 8 bases from J, with 11 bases between. The CDR3: CASSQNLNEKLFF. CDR3 sequence (DNA): TGTGCCAGCTCACAGAATTTGAACGAAAAACTGTTTTTT.

Ten or more counts support this clonotype. The chain combines TRBV29-1 with TRBJ2-3, with a possible D match to TRBD2 (6 bases). The CDR3 covers 14 residues. V gave up 3 bases and J gave up 1 base, with 11 bases separating them. Germline CDR1 and CDR2: SQVTM and ANQGSEA. The CDR3 DNA follows: TGCAGCGTTGAGGGCAGGGAGGGCACAGATACGCAGTATTTT. Residues: CSVEGREGTDTQYF.

This clonotype turned up a few times. The genes are TRBV6-1 and TRBJ2-7; weak D call: TRBD2 (5 bases). The CDR3 is 11 residues long. CDR1 MNHNS and CDR2 SASEGT come from the germline V gene. The V end lost 8 bases, the J end lost 2 bases, and 7 bases lay between the germline ends. For the CDR3, the DNA is TGTGCCAGCCCCGGGGCCTACGAGCAGTACTTC. This translates into CASPGAYEQYF.

Ten or more counts support this clonotype. This chain uses TRBV11-2 with TRBJ1-1; TRBD1 matches 7 bases. Germline lookup yields CDR1 SGHAT and CDR2 FQNNGV. The CDR3 has 16 residues. Trimming took 5 bases from V and 5 from J; bases not matched to a gene: 14. In DNA, the CDR3 is TGTGCCAGCAGCCCCAGGGAGGGGGCCTATGGGACTGAAGCTTTCTTT. Translated: CASSPREGAYGTEAFF.

The J gene is TRBJ2-1, the V gene TRBV12-3 or TRBV12-4; no clear D. The CDR3 has 14 residues. V lost 3 bases and J lost 10, with 16 bases in between. CDR3 amino acids: CASSFLTLSREQFF. In DNA form, the CDR3 reads TGTGCCAGCAGTTTCCTGACTCTCTCTCGGGAGCAGTTCTTC.

This clonotype was seen at least ten times. V is TRBV7-8 and J is TRBJ1-1; D is unclear. V was pared by 0 bases and J by 1 base, with 6 bases between. The CDR3 loop spans 14 amino acids. Germline CDR1 reads SGHVS; CDR2 reads FQNEAQ. DNA for the CDR3: TGTGCCAGCAGCTTAGCTCTGGGGAACACTGAAGCTTTCTTT. It yields the protein CASSLALGNTEAFF. The variable domain in full, with the rest retrieved from reference TRBV7-8 and TRBJ1-1, is GAGVSQSPRYKVAKRGQDVALRCDPISGHVSLFWYQQALGQGPEFLTYFQNEAQLDKSGLPSDRFFAERPEGSVSTLKIQRTQQEDSAVYLCASSLALGNTEAFFGQGTRLTVV.

The table lists this clonotype with many counts. J is TRBJ1-2 and V is TRBV15; 7 nucleotides match TRBD1. The CDR3 spans 16 residues. Germline CDR1 and CDR2: LNHNV and YYDKDF (reference sequence). V dropped 0 bases and J dropped 5; count of bases not matched to a gene: 9. The CDR3: CATSRDWDSRGYGYTF. In DNA form, the CDR3 reads TGTGCCACCAGCAGAGATTGGGACAGCAGGGGATATGGCTACACCTTC.

The V gene is TRBV2, the J gene TRBJ2-7, with 11 bases fitting TRBD2. V lost 7 bases to trimming and J lost 0 bases; unmatched junction nucleotides: 5. CDR3 size: 15 residues. The germline gives CDR1 SNHLY, CDR2 FYNNEI. The CDR3 region has the DNA TGTGCCAGCACCAGAACTAGCGGGAGCTCCTACGAGCAGTACTTC. It encodes CASTRTSGSSYEQYF.

This clonotype has just a few counts. The V and J genes are TRBV2 and TRBJ1-1; D uncertain. The germline V gene encodes CDR1 SNHLY and CDR2 FYNNEI. V lost 7 bases and J 6 bases, leaving 15 bases between the germline ends. The CDR3 is 13 residues long. The CDR3 spells CASNWAAGSEAFF. In nucleotides, the CDR3 is TGTGCCAGCAATTGGGCGGCGGGCTCTGAAGCTTTCTTT.

V usage is TRBV20-1 and J usage is TRBJ2-1, with 14 bases lining up with TRBD2. Germline V gene lookup returns CDR1 DFQATT and CDR2 SNEGSKA (reference sequence). The CDR3 is 19 amino acids. V lost 5 bases and J lost 1; bases outside the gene matches: 13. CDR3 protein: CSAAETSGGGKISYNEQFF. CDR3 nucleotides: TGCAGTGCTGCGGAGACTAGCGGGGGGGGCAAAATATCCTACAATGAGCAGTTCTTC.

V usage is TRBV7-9 and J usage is TRBJ2-5; D perhaps matches TRBD1 (5 bases). Between the trimmed V and J ends, which lost 2 bases and 4 bases, there was a span of 8 bases. CDR3 length: 13 residues. Germline CDR1 is SEHNR and CDR2 is FQNEAQ (reference sequence). This CDR3 reads CASSLYDRETQYF. The CDR3 bases are TGTGCCAGCAGCTTATATGACAGAGAGACCCAGTACTTC.

The CDR3 nucleotides read TGTGCCAACCCGCCGGCAAACACCATATATTTT. Translation: CANPPANTIYF. The rearrangement joins TRBV5-8 to TRBJ1-3; D is unclear. The V end was cut by 9 bases, the J end by 6 bases, with 10 bases between. The CDR3 extends over 11 amino acids. The V gene's germline CDR1 is SGHTS and CDR2 YDEGEE.

Regarding this clonotype: A read error may be the cause here, since a much bigger clone is one base away. The rearrangement joins TRBV11-3 to TRBJ2-7; D gene unclear. This CDR3 is built from 12 residues. Germline lookup yields CDR1 SGHNT and CDR2 YENEEA. The CDR3, as DNA: TGTGCCAACAGCTTAGCAGAGGTCGAGCAGTACTTC. Residues: CANSLAEVEQYF.

This chain links TRBV11-2 with TRBJ2-1; maybe TRBD2 (5 bases). Germline CDR1 reads SGHAT; CDR2 reads FQNNGV. CDR3 size: 14 residues. The germline V and J ends were trimmed by 0 bases and 6 bases, with 9 bases remaining between them. Here the CDR3 reads CASSLEADGNEQFF. The CDR3 region has the DNA TGTGCCAGCAGCTTAGAAGCGGACGGCAATGAGCAGTTCTTC.

The chain carries TRBV19 and TRBJ2-4; D unresolved. Trimming pared 5 bases from V and 3 bases from J, leaving 11 bases between. This CDR3 spans 14 amino acids. CDR1 LNHDA and CDR2 SQIVND come from the germline V gene (reference sequence). The CDR3 DNA sequence: TGTGCCAGTAGTCCGGACCGTTTCAAAAACATTCAGTACTTC. Translating it yields CASSPDRFKNIQYF.

This clonotype was counted ten times or more. The rearrangement links TRBV30 to TRBJ2-7, with D maybe TRBD2 (7 bases). The CDR3 spans 14 residues. The V gene's germline CDR1 is GTSNPN and CDR2 SVGIG (reference sequence). V lost 4 bases and J lost 0, with 13 bases in between. Written as DNA, the CDR3 is TGTGCCTGGACCCTGGGAGGGGGCTCCTACGAGCAGTACTTC. This encodes CAWTLGGGSYEQYF.

This clonotype showed up many times. This rearrangement joins TRBV14 to TRBJ1-5, with D maybe TRBD1 (5 bases). Germline CDR1 SGHDN, CDR2 FVKESK. This CDR3 contains 13 residues. Between the trimmed V and J ends, which lost 1 base and 8 bases, there was a span of 9 bases. CDR3 in amino acids: CASSQAGFEPQHF. CDR3 DNA: TGTGCCAGCAGCCAAGCAGGGTTTGAGCCCCAGCATTTT.